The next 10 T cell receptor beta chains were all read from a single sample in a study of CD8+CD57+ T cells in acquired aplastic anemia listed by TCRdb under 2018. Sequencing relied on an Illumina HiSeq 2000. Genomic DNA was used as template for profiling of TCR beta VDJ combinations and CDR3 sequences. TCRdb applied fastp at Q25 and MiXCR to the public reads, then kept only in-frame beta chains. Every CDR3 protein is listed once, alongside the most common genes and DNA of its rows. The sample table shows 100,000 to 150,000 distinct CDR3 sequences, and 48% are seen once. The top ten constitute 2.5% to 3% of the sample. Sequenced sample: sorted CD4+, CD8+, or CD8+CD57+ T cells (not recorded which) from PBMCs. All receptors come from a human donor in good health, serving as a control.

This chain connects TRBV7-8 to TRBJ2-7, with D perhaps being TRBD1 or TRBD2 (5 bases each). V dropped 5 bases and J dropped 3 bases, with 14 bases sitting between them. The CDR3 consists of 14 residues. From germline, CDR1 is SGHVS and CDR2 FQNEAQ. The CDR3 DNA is TGTGCCAGCAGCCCCCGGGACGGGAACTACGAGCAGTACGTC. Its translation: CASSPRDGNYEQYV.

The CDR3 protein is CASSLQGRTIHTEAFF. Written as DNA, the CDR3 is TGCGCCAGCAGCCTACAGGGACGCACCATCCACACTGAAGCTTTCTTT. The chain links TRBV5-1 to TRBJ1-1; maybe TRBD1 (6 bases). The CDR3 is made up of 16 amino acids. Germline V lookup: CDR1 SGHRS, CDR2 YFSETQ. Trimming shortened V by 4 bases and J by 3 bases, and 19 bases separated the two germline ends.

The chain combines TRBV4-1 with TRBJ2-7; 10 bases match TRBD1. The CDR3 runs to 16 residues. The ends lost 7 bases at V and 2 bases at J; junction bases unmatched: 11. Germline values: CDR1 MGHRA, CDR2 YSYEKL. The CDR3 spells CASTHRGTGVTYEQYF. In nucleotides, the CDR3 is TGCGCCAGCACTCACCGGGGGACAGGGGTCACCTACGAGCAGTACTTC.

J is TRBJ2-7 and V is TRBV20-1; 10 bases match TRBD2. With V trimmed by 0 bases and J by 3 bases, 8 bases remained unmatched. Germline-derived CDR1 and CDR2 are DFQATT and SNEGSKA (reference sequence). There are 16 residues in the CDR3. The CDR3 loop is CSARDRQAGGSYEQYF. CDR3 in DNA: TGCAGTGCTAGAGATCGACAAGCGGGGGGGAGCTACGAGCAGTACTTC.

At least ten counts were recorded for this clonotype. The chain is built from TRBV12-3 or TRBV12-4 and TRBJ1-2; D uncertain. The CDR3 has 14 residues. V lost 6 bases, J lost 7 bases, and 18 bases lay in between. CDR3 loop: CASSLRATLAGYTF. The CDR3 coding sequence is TGTGCCAGCAGCCTCCGGGCCACCCTCGCTGGCTACACCTTC.

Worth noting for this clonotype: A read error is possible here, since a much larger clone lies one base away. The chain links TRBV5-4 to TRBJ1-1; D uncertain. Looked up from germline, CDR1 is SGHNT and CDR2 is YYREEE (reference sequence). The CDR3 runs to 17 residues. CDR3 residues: CASSLSGRLGKGTEALF. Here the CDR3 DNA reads TGTGCCAGCAGCTTATCTGGACGGCTCGGGAAGGGCACTGAAGCTCTCTTT.

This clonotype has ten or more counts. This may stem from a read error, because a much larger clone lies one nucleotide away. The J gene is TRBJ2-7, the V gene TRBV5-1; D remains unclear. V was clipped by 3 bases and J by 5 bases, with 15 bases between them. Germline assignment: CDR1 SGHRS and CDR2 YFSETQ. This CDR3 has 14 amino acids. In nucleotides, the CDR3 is TGCGCCAGCAGCTCGGAAGGCAGGTTGGACGAGCAGTACTTC. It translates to CASSSEGRLDEQYF.

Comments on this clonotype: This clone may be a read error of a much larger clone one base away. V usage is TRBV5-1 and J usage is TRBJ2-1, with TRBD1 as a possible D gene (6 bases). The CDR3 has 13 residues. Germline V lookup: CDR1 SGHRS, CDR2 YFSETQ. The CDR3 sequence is CVSSRNRVDEQFF. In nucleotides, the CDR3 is TGCGTCAGCAGCAGAAACAGGGTTGATGAGCAGTTCTTC.

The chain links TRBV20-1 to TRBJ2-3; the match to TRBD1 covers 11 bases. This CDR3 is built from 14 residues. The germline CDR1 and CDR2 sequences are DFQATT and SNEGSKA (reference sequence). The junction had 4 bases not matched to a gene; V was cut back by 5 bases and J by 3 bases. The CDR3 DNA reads TGCAGTGCTCCCGGGACAGGGGGGACAGATACGCAGTATTTT. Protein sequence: CSAPGTGGTDTQYF.

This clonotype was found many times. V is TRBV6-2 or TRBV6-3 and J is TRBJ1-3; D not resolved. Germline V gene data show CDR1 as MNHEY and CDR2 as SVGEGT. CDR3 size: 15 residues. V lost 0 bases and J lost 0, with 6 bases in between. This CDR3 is CASSYSFGSGNTIYF. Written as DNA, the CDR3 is TGTGCCAGCAGTTACTCATTCGGCTCTGGAAACACCATATATTTT.